This T cell receptor (beta chain) was identified during a study of OX40 agonist ivuxolimab in advanced cancers. Background on the whole study: The costimulatory receptor OX40 (CD134) was targeted by ivuxolimab, a fully human IgG2 agonistic monoclonal antibody. Partial responses occurred in three dose-escalation patients, of whom one had hepatocellular carcinoma and two had cutaneous melanoma. The paper reports the monotherapy dose-escalation portion (N = 52 patients) of the phase I ivuxolimab trial. Peripheral TCRbeta sequencing was intended to test whether TCR sequence diversity was altered and clonal T-cell expansion was caused by ivuxolimab. Intravenous ivuxolimab was administered to patients every 2 weeks at six dose levels: 0.01, 0.1, 0.3, 1.5, 3 and 10 mg/kg. Patients were allowed to have had prior anti-PD-1, anti-PD-L1 or anti-CTLA-4 therapy, and 40% of the dose-escalation patients had been treated with checkpoint inhibitors. Of the roughly 52 dose-escalation patients, hepatocellular carcinoma was present in roughly 19, melanoma in approximately 15, renal cell carcinoma in 9 and head and neck cancer in 9. In the dose-escalation cohort, roughly 82% of patients were male, and the mean age was 60 years with a range of roughly 20 to 79.

The trial excluded patients who had a history of autoimmune disease or were on systemic immunosuppression. Peripheral blood for TCR sequencing was collected from all dose cohorts at baseline, on cycle 4 day 1, and on cycle 7 day 1. Samples came from an open-label, multicenter, first-in-human phase I dose-escalation trial of ivuxolimab. Adults with locally advanced or metastatic head and neck squamous cell, hepatocellular, melanoma or renal cell carcinoma were enrolled in the trial. Before TCR sequencing, CD4+ T cells and CD8+ T cells were sorted from peripheral blood as separate populations. V is pruned by 1 base and J by 3 bases, leaving 8 bases of the junction without a gene match. The germline V gene supplies CDR1 SGHTA and CDR2 FQGNSA. The CDR3, cysteine through phenylalanine, is 17 amino acids long. Of the read, only the CDR3 DNA is kept; its 51 bases are in frame from base 1. General conclusions and limits of the study: Low levels of normalized T-cell clonal expansion were also shown by some nonresponding patients. In the 0.1-3.0 mg/kg groups, partial responders had among the lowest normalized peripheral clonal expansion, particularly in CD8+ T cells. After ivuxolimab, more expanded clones were found on average in CD8+ T cells than in CD4+ T cells. At doses from 0.1 to 3.0 mg/kg, clonal expansion was seen in both CD4+ and CD8+ blood T cells between baseline and week 6. The antigen specificity of the peripheral T cells that underwent clonal expansion was not determined.

Comment on this clone: This clone's antigen is unknown. The input lacks base qualities; no much larger clone sits a single base away.

Genomic DNA was isolated from the sorted cells so that the TCRbeta CDR3 region could be sequenced. TCRbeta CDR3 regions were sequenced using the immunoSEQ Assay. TCRdb provides this immuneACCESS table in a form limited to in-frame rearrangements. Some clones are lacking; in checked studies, under half of them reflect an unresolved V gene, and why the rest are absent is not known. The sample table contains 35,000 to 40,000 clones; only one count was recorded for 82% of them. Approximately 7.3% of the sample is in the top ten clones. Recombination connected TRBV7-2 to TRBJ2-3, and 9 bases in between align with TRBD1. The specimen comprised CD4+ or CD8+ T cells sorted from blood, sampled in a trial of the OX40 agonist ivuxolimab. This clonotype was sampled from an adult with an advanced solid tumor such as melanoma, head and neck, liver or kidney cancer. The DNA sequence reads TGTGCCAGCAGCTTAGAGGGAGACAGGGGGTGGACAGATACGCAGTATTTT. Its protein product is CASSLEGDRGWTDTQYF.